The sequence of this T cell receptor beta chain was determined in a study of T cells in Graves' hyperthyroidism and ophthalmopathy. Many counts were recorded for this clonotype. Researchers took RNA transcripts and amplified the TCR beta CDR3 regions from them. The HTBI primer set served for first-round RT-PCR of the TCR CDR3. TCRdb reanalysed the multiplex PCR reads using MiXCR and keeps one entry per CDR3 protein. This sample yields about 250,000 distinct CDR3 sequences, of which roughly a quarter are seen a single time; 35% to 40% belongs to the top ten. Germline V gene data show CDR1 as DFQATT and CDR2 as SNEGSKA (reference sequence). The CDR3 is 13 residues long. V was pared by 6 bases and J by 1 base, with 12 bases between.

The receptor was isolated from a woman aged 40 to 50 with Graves' ophthalmopathy. The rearrangement joins TRBV20-1 to TRBJ1-1; D ambiguous. Sample: blood. The CDR3 sequence: CSASRGANTEAFF. The DNA of the CDR3 is TGCAGTGCCAGTCGGGGAGCGAACACTGAAGCTTTCTTT.